Shown below are 27 T cell receptor beta chains from a single sample sequenced in a study of OX40 agonist ivuxolimab in advanced cancers. The repertoire was sequenced with immunoSEQ multiplex PCR; TCRdb's copy has only in-frame clones and lacks some. The sample lists under 100,000 clones, about 80% occurring once. The material sequenced was CD4+ or CD8+ T cells sorted from blood, taken in a trial of the OX40 agonist ivuxolimab. Receptor source: an adult with an advanced solid tumor such as melanoma, head and neck, liver or kidney cancer.

In this sample, this clone turned up once. The rearrangement joins TRBV19 to TRBJ1-1; D possibly corresponds to TRBD1 (6 bases). V was shortened by 4 bases and J by 3 bases, with 15 bases between the two germline ends. This CDR3 contains 15 residues. The germline gives CDR1 LNHDA, CDR2 SQIVND (reference sequence). CDR3 nucleotide sequence: TGTGCCAGTAGTACAAACAGGGTAACGTACACTGAAGCTTTCTTT. Translated: CASSTNRVTYTEAFF.

This clone was counted only a few times. This chain uses TRBV27 with TRBJ2-7; 9 bases match TRBD1. V trimming: 6 bases; J trimming: 3 bases; junction bases outside the gene matches: 3. This CDR3 is 13 amino acids long. The germline CDR1 and CDR2 sequences are MNHEY and SMNVEV (reference sequence). The CDR3 is CASRGQGFYEQYF. The DNA of the CDR3 is TGTGCCAGCAGAGGACAGGGGTTCTACGAGCAGTACTTC.

The rearrangement links TRBV6-1 to TRBJ2-2, with 9 bases matching TRBD1. Germline loops: CDR1 MNHNS, CDR2 SASEGT. The junction had 2 bases not matched to a gene; V was cut back by 9 bases and J by 0 bases. This CDR3 region has 14 residues. DNA for the CDR3: TGTGCCAGTACAGGGGGCGCGAACACCGGGGAGCTGTTTTTT. This sequence encodes CASTGGANTGELFF.

The chain links TRBV23-1 to TRBJ2-7; TRBD1 aligns across 7 bases. TRBV23-1 is an ORF, with its function uncertain. V shed 5 bases, J shed 2 bases, and the junction held 6 bases outside the gene matches. The CDR3 contains 14 residues. The CDR3 loop reads CASSTGTDPYEQYF. The CDR3, as DNA: TGCGCCAGCAGTACGGGGACAGATCCCTACGAGCAGTACTTC.

This clone showed up just a few times. The chain carries TRBV5-6 and TRBJ2-7; 12 bases align to TRBD1. With V trimmed by 4 bases and J by 0 bases, 5 bases remained unmatched. Germline V gene data show CDR1 as SGHDT and CDR2 as YYEEEE. There are 16 residues in the CDR3. The CDR3 sequence: CASSQEGQGASYEQYF. CDR3 in DNA: TGTGCCAGCAGCCAGGAGGGACAGGGGGCCTCCTACGAGCAGTACTTC. The variable domain in full, with the rest retrieved from reference TRBV5-6 and TRBJ2-7, is DAGVTQSPTHLIKTRGQQVTLRCSPKSGHDTVSWYQQALGQGPQFIFQYYEEEERQRGNFPDRFSGHQFPNYSSELNVNALLLGDSALYLCASSQEGQGASYEQYFGPGTRLTVT.

V is TRBV20-1 and J is TRBJ2-7, with a tentative D call TRBD1 (6 bases). The germline CDR1 and CDR2 sequences are DFQATT and SNEGSKA (reference sequence). V was shortened by 6 bases and J by 5 bases, with 11 bases between the two germline ends. The CDR3 is 11 residues long. Here the CDR3 DNA reads TGCAGTGCGGCACAGGGAAACGAGCAGTACTTC. Translating it yields CSAAQGNEQYF.

V and J are TRBV9 and TRBJ2-3, with 8 bases aligning to TRBD2. Germline loops: CDR1 SGDLS, CDR2 YYNGEE. The CDR3 totals 17 residues. Germline trimming cut 1 base from V and 4 bases from J; bases unmatched to any gene: 11. CDR3 sequence reads: CASSVLSGGADPDTQYF. The CDR3 DNA reads as TGTGCCAGCAGCGTATTATCCGGGGGGGCAGACCCAGATACGCAGTATTTT. Using reference TRBV9 and TRBJ2-3 for the parts outside the CDR3, the full variable domain is DSGVTQTPKHLITATGQRVTLRCSPRSGDLSVYWYQQSLDQGLQFLIQYYNGEERAKGNILERFSAQQFPDLHSELNLSSLELGDSALYFCASSVLSGGADPDTQYFGPGTRLTVL.

The rearrangement joins TRBV28 to TRBJ2-7; D is perhaps TRBD2 (6 bases). Germline V gene data show CDR1 as MDHEN and CDR2 as SYDVKM. V shed 3 bases and J shed 7 bases, with 16 bases lying between them. The CDR3 is 14 residues long. The CDR3 DNA follows: TGTGCCAGCAGTTTGCTTAGTGGGGCGGGGGAGCAGTACTTC. It specifies CASSLLSGAGEQYF.

The rearrangement links TRBV6-5 to TRBJ1-5; D not certain. V lost 6 bases to trimming and J lost 0 bases, with 9 bases between them. Per germline, CDR1 MNHEY and CDR2 SVGAGI. The CDR3 sequence is 14 residues long. CDR3 loop: CASRGAYSNQPQHF. In DNA, the CDR3 is TGTGCCAGCAGGGGAGCTTATAGCAATCAGCCCCAGCATTTT.

On this clone: A junction boundary mismatches the germline segment, possibly from a read error. The chain combines TRBV6-1 with TRBJ2-2; D possibly corresponds to TRBD1 (7 bases). CDR1 is MNHNS and CDR2 is SASEGT in the germline V gene. This CDR3 has 16 residues. This CDR3 is CASSQAGGFGTGELFF. Written as DNA, the CDR3 is TGTGCCAGCAGTCAAGCAGGGGGGTTCGGAACCGGGGAGCTGTTTTTT.

V gene TRBV5-1 combines with J gene TRBJ1-1; D might be TRBD1 (5 bases). V was clipped by 4 bases and J by 1 base, with 11 bases between them. CDR1 is SGHRS and CDR2 is YFSETQ in the germline V gene. The CDR3 extends over 14 amino acids. The CDR3 sequence: CASSEGHQNTEAFF. The CDR3 DNA reads TGCGCCAGCAGCGAGGGGCACCAGAACACTGAAGCTTTCTTT.

This chain links TRBV6-1 with TRBJ1-6; D perhaps matches TRBD1 (5 bases). Germline CDR1 reads MNHNS; CDR2 reads SASEGT. The CDR3 length is 14 residues. Trimming pared 3 bases from V and 4 bases from J, leaving 7 bases between. CDR3 DNA: TGTGCCAGCAGTGAGGGGCCATATAATTCACCCCTCCACTTT. Amino acid sequence: CASSEGPYNSPLHF.

Regarding this clone: One end of the junction varies from germline; a read error may be responsible. V is TRBV7-2 and J is TRBJ1-4; D ambiguous. This CDR3 has 15 amino acids. Per germline, CDR1 SGHTA and CDR2 FQGNSA. In DNA form, the CDR3 reads TGTGCCAGCAGCCCACGCGGTCCACTCCCGGAAAAATTGTTTTTT. Encoded protein: CASSPRGPLPEKLFF.

The DNA of the CDR3 is TGTGCCAGCAGCCCTCGGTGGAACACTGAAGCTTTCTTT. This gives the protein CASSPRWNTEAFF. The rearrangement joins TRBV7-8 to TRBJ1-1, with D uncertain. The CDR3 runs to 13 residues. V gave up 5 bases and J gave up 1 base, with 8 bases separating them. Looked up from germline, CDR1 is SGHVS and CDR2 is FQNEAQ.

The chain couples TRBV4-3 to TRBJ1-4; D ambiguous. This CDR3 has 14 residues. Trimming stripped 0 bases from V and 6 bases from J, with 8 bases between. Germline CDR1 and CDR2: LGHNA and YSLEER. CDR3 in DNA: TGCGCCAGCAGCCAAGATAGGACGCATGAAAAACTGTTTTTT. It codes for CASSQDRTHEKLFF.

The chain joins TRBV6-5 to TRBJ1-4; weak D call: TRBD1 (6 bases). V lost 2 bases, J lost 8 bases, and 12 bases lay in between. The CDR3 is 14 amino acids. In germline, CDR1 is MNHEY, CDR2 SVGAGI. The CDR3, as DNA: TGTGCCAGCAGTTACGGGGGGCGGAACGAAAAACTGTTTTTT. Translating it yields CASSYGGRNEKLFF.

The V and J genes are TRBV28 and TRBJ1-2; no firm D call. Germline CDR1 reads MDHEN; CDR2 reads SYDVKM. The V end lost 3 bases, the J end lost 7 bases, and 18 bases lay between the germline ends. The CDR3 spans 15 residues. CDR3 coding DNA: TGTGCCAGCAGTTTTGAGAGGAGGCGCGGAATTGGCTACACCTTC. Translating it yields CASSFERRRGIGYTF.

The CDR3 nucleotides are TGTGCCAGCAGGAAACAGGGTTGGGGAATTCAAGAGACCCAGTACTTC. Its translation: CASRKQGWGIQETQYF. The chain joins TRBV28 to TRBJ2-5; possible D gene TRBD1, 6 bases. The V gene lost 6 bases and the J gene lost 2 bases, with 19 bases spanning the gap. The CDR3 contains 16 residues. Germline CDR1 reads MDHEN; CDR2 reads SYDVKM.

The rearrangement uses TRBV5-4 and TRBJ1-1, with D possibly matching TRBD1 (6 bases). The germline V and J ends were trimmed by 0 bases and 3 bases, with 12 bases remaining between them. The CDR3 covers 15 residues. Germline V lookup: CDR1 SGHNT, CDR2 YYREEE (reference sequence). The CDR3 nucleotides are TGTGCCAGCAGCTTGGTTGGCCAGGGGCACACTGAAGCTTTCTTT. Translated, it gives CASSLVGQGHTEAFF.

This chain joins TRBV30 and TRBJ2-5; 7 bases agree with TRBD1. The germline gives CDR1 GTSNPN, CDR2 SVGIG (reference sequence). Unmatched junction bases numbered 13, after V lost 8 bases and J lost 7 bases. This CDR3 is 13 amino acids long. The CDR3 DNA reads TGTGCCAAAAGTCTAGCAGCAGGGGGGACCCAGTACTTC. Translation gives CAKSLAAGGTQYF. The full variable domain, in which reference TRBV30 and TRBJ2-5 provide the parts outside the CDR3, is SQTIHQWPATLVQPVGSPLSLECTVEGTSNPNLYWYRQAAGRGLQLLFYSVGIGQISSEVPQNLSASRPQDRQFILSSKKLLLSDSGFYLCAKSLAAGGTQYFGPGTRLLVL.

The V gene is TRBV5-1, the J gene TRBJ1-4; the match to TRBD1 covers 9 bases. This CDR3 region has 17 residues. In germline, CDR1 is SGHRS, CDR2 YFSETQ. With 4 bases clipped from V and 0 bases from J, the junction kept 7 bases outside the gene matches. DNA for the CDR3: TGCGCCAGCAGCCGCTGGGGGGACAGGGCAACTAATGAAAAACTGTTTTTT. Amino acids: CASSRWGDRATNEKLFF.

V gene TRBV5-1 combines with J gene TRBJ1-1; 11 bases are shared with TRBD1. The CDR3 sequence is 16 residues long. The V segment lost 4 bases and the J segment 1 base; nucleotides outside the gene matches: 6. Germline CDR1 SGHRS, CDR2 YFSETQ. The CDR3 coding sequence is TGCGCCAGCAGCCTAGGGACAGGGGGACCGAACACTGAAGCTTTCTTT. Protein sequence: CASSLGTGGPNTEAFF.

The chain links TRBV7-2 to TRBJ2-3; either TRBD1 or TRBD2 may fit D (5 bases each). This CDR3 comprises 15 residues. Germline loops: CDR1 SGHTA, CDR2 FQGNSA. V was trimmed by 3 bases and J by 2 bases, leaving 12 bases between them. CDR3: CASSFGDHLTDTQYF. The CDR3 region has the DNA TGTGCCAGCAGCTTCGGGGACCACCTCACAGATACGCAGTATTTT.

CDR3 region: CASTRTSGVYNEQFF. DNA for the CDR3: TGTGCCAGCACCCGGACTAGCGGGGTCTACAATGAGCAGTTCTTC. The chain has TRBV2 and TRBJ2-1, with 12 bases identical to TRBD2. The CDR3 consists of 15 residues. Per germline, CDR1 SNHLY and CDR2 FYNNEI. V shed 7 bases and J 3 bases; nucleotides not matched to a gene: 4.

This chain joins TRBV7-8 and TRBJ1-1, with no clear D. The CDR3 sequence is 13 residues long. From germline, CDR1 is SGHVS and CDR2 FQNEAQ. V lost 3 bases and J 5 bases, leaving 10 bases between the germline ends. The CDR3 here is CASSFVGETEAFF. For the CDR3, the DNA is TGTGCCAGCAGCTTCGTTGGAGAGACTGAAGCTTTCTTT.

J is TRBJ1-2 and V is TRBV19; D possibly corresponds to TRBD1 (6 bases). Trimming cost V 2 bases and J 1 base, with 14 bases left between them. CDR1 LNHDA and CDR2 SQIVND come from the germline V gene (reference sequence). The CDR3 consists of 16 residues. Here the CDR3 DNA reads TGTGCCAGTAGTATACGTCATGGGGGCAATAACTATGGCTACACCTTC. It encodes CASSIRHGGNNYGYTF.

The chain is built from TRBV9 and TRBJ2-2; 7 positions match TRBD2. From germline, CDR1 is SGDLS and CDR2 YYNGEE. The CDR3 spans 15 residues. The V segment lost 1 base and the J segment 3 bases; nucleotides outside the gene matches: 3. In DNA form, the CDR3 reads TGTGCCAGCAGCGTAAGGAGCGGGGACACCGGGGAGCTGTTTTTT. Residues: CASSVRSGDTGELFF.